This paragraph covers one T cell receptor beta chain sequence. Authors' methods: Amplifying reference gene primers gave estimates of nucleated cell counts. Profiling relied on immunoSEQ multiplex PCR, and the TCRdb table lists in-frame clones only, not all of them. For V, J and clone size, that table is used; D and trimming come from the DNA. This table has 140,000 to 150,000 clones, around 80% appearing once. This CDR3 has 15 amino acids. Germline values: CDR1 MNHEY, CDR2 SVGAGI. The V and J ends lost 6 bases and 8 bases, in that order; junction bases with no gene match: 10. The sample is drawn from a study of blood T cell repertoires in COVID-19. Study overall: The United States, Italy and Spain supplied acute and convalescent COVID-19 samples. T cells, B-cell-depleted T cells, or PBMCs supplied cDNA or gDNA.

The TCR was taken from a woman in her forties or fifties with acute or convalescent COVID-19. The V gene is TRBV6-5, the J gene TRBJ1-4, with 9 bases matching TRBD1. Sequenced input: peripheral blood. CDR3 in DNA: TGTGCCAGCAGGAAGACAGGGGGATTGGGAGAAAAACTGTTTTTT. Protein: CASRKTGGLGEKLFF.